Following are 3 T cell receptor beta chains from one sample sequenced in a study of cytomegalovirus exposure and HLA in healthy donors (dated by TCRdb to the late 2010s). The library was made by the immunoSEQ multiplex PCR assay. For the multiplex PCR, a mixture combining 60 forward primers for TCR Vbeta segments and 13 reverse primers for TCR Jbeta segments was used. TCRdb mirrors the immuneACCESS table, restricted to in-frame sequences. Some clones are absent from its copies; in checked studies, under half trace to an unresolved V gene, and the reason for the others is unknown. The sample yields more than 80,000 clones; approximately 71% were counted once. Around 2.5% of the sample is held by the ten biggest clonotypes. The sequencing sample was made of PBMCs. These receptors originate from a man aged 40-55 years in good health and CMV-seronegative.

J is TRBJ1-1 and V is TRBV27, with 8 bases matching TRBD1. CDR3 length equals 14 residues. J lost 7 bases, V lost 6 bases, and 10 bases had no gene match. Germline V gene lookup returns CDR1 MNHEY and CDR2 SMNVEV (reference sequence). The CDR3 loop is CASRSQGAVDEAFF. The CDR3 region has the DNA TGTGCCAGCAGGTCCCAGGGGGCGGTAGATGAAGCTTTCTTT.

CDR3 DNA sequence: TGTGCCAGCAGGAAAACCGGGACAGCCATCACAGATACGCAGTATTTT. This codes for CASRKTGTAITDTQYF. V is TRBV2 and J is TRBJ2-3, with 7 bases identical to TRBD1. The trim removed 6 bases at V and 2 bases at J, leaving 11 bases unmatched. Germline assignment: CDR1 SNHLY and CDR2 FYNNEI. This CDR3 region has 16 residues.

This rearrangement joins TRBV2 to TRBJ2-2; 8 nucleotides match TRBD1. The CDR3 contains 15 residues. With V trimmed by 4 bases and J by 8 bases, 9 bases remained unmatched. Germline V CDR1 and CDR2: SNHLY, FYNNEI. This CDR3 is CASSVGQGARGELFF. CDR3 sequence (DNA): TGTGCCAGCAGTGTTGGTCAGGGGGCACGTGGGGAGCTGTTTTTT.